One T cell receptor beta chain is described in this entry. Measured with immunoSEQ multiplex PCR; TCRdb has only the in-frame clones, and not every one. The data show approximately 10,000 clones, 27% seen once. This specimen belongs to a study of sequential checkpoint blockade in melanoma. Treatment of the sample: randomized to nivolumab then ipilimumab (arm A) or the reverse (arm B). Trimming pared 5 bases from V and 8 bases from J, leaving 13 bases between. Germline V gene data show CDR1 as SQVTM and CDR2 as ANQGSEA. CDR3 length: 13 residues. This clonotype originated in a human donor with melanoma. This specimen was tumor tissue (inferred from file names), taken from a patient given nivolumab and ipilimumab in sequence. The rearrangement links TRBV29-1 to TRBJ1-6, with D unclear. CDR3 DNA sequence: TGCAGCGTTAACCACGGTGTGGATTCACCCCTCCACTTT. Protein sequence: CSVNHGVDSPLHF.